This TCR beta chain was observed in a study of cytomegalovirus exposure and HLA in healthy donors. Germline V lookup: CDR1 MDHEN, CDR2 SYDVKM. Trimming removed 2 bases at V and 10 bases at J, with 11 bases between. This CDR3 is 12 amino acids long. PCR used 60 Vbeta primers and 13 Jbeta primers. Assay used: immunoSEQ multiplex PCR; TCRdb lists only in-frame clones, some missing. This sample carries about 70,000 clones, approximately 68% of them seen once, and the ten largest clones take approximately 11%. The source of this sequence is a woman aged 25-40 years in good health and CMV-seronegative. The V gene is TRBV28, the J gene TRBJ1-1; D remains ambiguous. The sample comprised PBMCs. CDR3 nucleotides: TGTGCCAGCAGTTTAAGGAGCAGTAGAGCTTTCTTT. It encodes CASSLRSSRAFF.